The clone carrying this T cell receptor beta chain was detected only once. These data come from a study of blood T cell repertoires in COVID-19. Study-level information: PBMCs, B-cell-depleted T cells, or T cells were the source of the cDNA or gDNA that made up the material.

Assay: immunoSEQ multiplex PCR; the TCRdb copy retains only in-frame clones and omits some. The sample contains 100,000 or so clones, 85% of which appear only once. CDR3 length: 13 residues. Trimming left V 6 bases short and J 4 bases short, with 12 bases between. CDR1 is SGHDN and CDR2 is FVKESK in the germline V gene. This clonotype was sampled from a human donor in a cohort sampled during active COVID-19. The sequencing input was peripheral blood. The genes are TRBV14 and TRBJ2-5; D not resolved. The CDR3 is CASSLQVGETQYF. CDR3 bases: TGTGCCAGCAGTCTGCAGGTGGGAGAGACCCAGTACTTC.